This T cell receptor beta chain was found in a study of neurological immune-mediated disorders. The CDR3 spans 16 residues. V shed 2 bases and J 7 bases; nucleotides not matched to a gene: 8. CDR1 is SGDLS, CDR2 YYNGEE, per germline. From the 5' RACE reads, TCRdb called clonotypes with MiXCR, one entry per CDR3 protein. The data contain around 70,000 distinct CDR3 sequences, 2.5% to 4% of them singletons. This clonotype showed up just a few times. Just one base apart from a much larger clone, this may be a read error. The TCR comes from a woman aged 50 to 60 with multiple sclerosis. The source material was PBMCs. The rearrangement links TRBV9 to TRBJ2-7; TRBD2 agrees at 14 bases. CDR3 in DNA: TGTGCCAGCAGCGTGGGATCGGGACTAGCGGGGGAAGAGCAGTACGTC. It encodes CASSVGSGLAGEEQYV.